Below, 25 T cell receptor beta chains from the same sample are listed, as sequenced in a study of T cells in Graves' hyperthyroidism and ophthalmopathy. The source material, RNA transcripts, was used to amplify TCR beta CDR3 regions. The HTBI primer set drove a first-round RT-PCR of the TCR CDR3. TCRdb recomputed calls from the multiplex PCR reads with MiXCR, one row per CDR3 protein. This table has under 350,000 distinct CDR3 sequences, 15% to 20% appearing once. Source material: blood. The receptors were gathered from a woman between 50 and 59 years old with Graves' hyperthyroidism.

This clonotype was recorded many times. V gene TRBV27 combines with J gene TRBJ2-3; the D is unclear. CDR3 length: 16 residues. V gave up 3 bases and J gave up 1 base, with 14 bases separating them. Germline-derived CDR1 and CDR2 are MNHEY and SMNVEV (reference sequence). CDR3 nucleotides: TGTGCCAGCAGTTTCGTAACCGCCCCCGGCACAGATACGCAGTATTTT. Translated: CASSFVTAPGTDTQYF.

This clonotype was counted at least ten times. V and J are TRBV6-1 and TRBJ1-1; unclear D gene. The V gene lost 5 bases and the J gene lost 6 bases, with 16 bases spanning the gap. CDR1 and CDR2 (germline): MNHNS, SASEGT. The CDR3 has 14 amino acids. The DNA of the CDR3 is TGTGCCAGCAGTTTACCGGAGCGGGCGGCTGAAGCTTTCTTT. It specifies CASSLPERAAEAFF.

This clonotype was recorded at least ten times. The chain uses TRBV7-8 and TRBJ2-1; 12 bases are a match to TRBD2. Germline CDR1 and CDR2: SGHVS and FQNEAQ. The V gene end was trimmed by 3 bases and the J gene end by 8 bases; junction bases not matched to a gene: 8. The CDR3 is 16 amino acids. The CDR3: CASSLGRLAGVYEQFF. CDR3 nucleotide sequence: TGTGCCAGCAGCTTGGGTCGACTAGCGGGAGTATATGAGCAGTTCTTC.

This clonotype was detected ten times or more. The V gene is TRBV9, the J gene TRBJ2-3, with D unclear. Germline CDR1 SGDLS, CDR2 YYNGEE. The V and J ends lost 2 bases and 3 bases respectively, with 7 bases between them. The CDR3 loop spans 13 amino acids. In nucleotides, the CDR3 is TGTGCCAGCAGCGTTGGGCTTACAGATACGCAGTATTTT. It translates to CASSVGLTDTQYF. Variable domain in full (rest from reference TRBV9 and TRBJ2-3): DSGVTQTPKHLITATGQRVTLRCSPRSGDLSVYWYQQSLDQGLQFLIQYYNGEERAKGNILERFSAQQFPDLHSELNLSSLELGDSALYFCASSVGLTDTQYFGPGTRLTVL.

The chain links TRBV5-8 to TRBJ2-5; 10 bases are shared with TRBD1. From germline, CDR1 is SGHTS and CDR2 YDEGEE. V dropped 0 bases and J dropped 5; count of bases not matched to a gene: 7. The CDR3 runs to 16 residues. For the CDR3, the DNA is TGTGCCAGCAGCTTGGGGGACAGGGGAGACTGGGAGACCCAGTACTTC. Translating it yields CASSLGDRGDWETQYF.

This sequence joins TRBV10-3 and TRBJ1-2; D not certain. The CDR3 is 12 residues long. CDR1 is ENHRY, CDR2 SYGVKD, per germline. Trimming left V 2 bases short and J 4 bases short, with 5 bases between. The CDR3 region is CAISENFYGYTF. The CDR3 bases are TGTGCCATCAGTGAGAACTTCTATGGCTACACCTTC.

This clonotype was seen many times. J is TRBJ1-2 and V is TRBV7-9; D might be TRBD1 (5 bases). From germline, CDR1 is SEHNR and CDR2 FQNEAQ (reference sequence). The CDR3 has 16 residues. Trimming took 4 bases from V and 2 from J, leaving 17 bases between them. The CDR3 DNA follows: TGTGCCAGCAGCTCCTACCGGGACTCGGCCAACTATGGCTACACCTTC. It translates to CASSSYRDSANYGYTF.

This clonotype was detected ten times or more. The chain employs TRBV28 and TRBJ2-3, with 11 positions matching TRBD1. Germline values: CDR1 MDHEN, CDR2 SYDVKM. CDR3 length: 14 residues. V gave up 5 bases and J gave up 6 bases; unmatched junction bases: 4. The CDR3 spells CASSGGQGDDTQYF. CDR3 sequence (DNA): TGTGCCAGCAGTGGGGGACAGGGGGACGATACGCAGTATTTT.

In this sample, this clonotype turned up a few times. V usage is TRBV20-1 and J usage is TRBJ1-6; TRBD1 is a possible D gene (5 bases). Trimming left V 1 base short and J 10 bases short, with 11 bases between. This CDR3 has 13 residues. Germline V CDR1 and CDR2: DFQATT, SNEGSKA (reference sequence). CDR3 region: CSARVGQGSPLHF. CDR3 nucleotide sequence: TGCAGTGCTAGAGTAGGGCAGGGATCACCCCTCCACTTT.

The chain links TRBV5-4 to TRBJ1-1, with D uncertain. CDR1 and CDR2 (germline): SGHNT, YYREEE (reference sequence). CDR3 size: 15 residues. The V and J ends lost 0 bases and 1 base respectively, with 10 bases between them. CDR3 in DNA: TGTGCCAGCAGCTTGGTTCCAGCATCGAACACTGAAGCTTTCTTT. This gives the protein CASSLVPASNTEAFF.

The V gene is TRBV5-1, the J gene TRBJ2-2; D might be TRBD1 (6 bases). The V gene lost 4 bases and the J gene lost 4 bases, with 11 bases spanning the gap. Per the germline V gene, CDR1 is SGHRS and CDR2 is YFSETQ. The CDR3 extends over 14 amino acids. CDR3 sequence: CASSPRTATGELFF. CDR3 nucleotides: TGCGCCAGCAGCCCCAGGACAGCCACCGGGGAGCTGTTTTTT.

Only a few counts were recorded for this clonotype. V gene TRBV6-2 or TRBV6-3 combines with J gene TRBJ2-1; D gene ambiguous. Germline lookup yields CDR1 MNHEY and CDR2 SVGEGT. This CDR3 has 14 amino acids. V was clipped by 6 bases and J by 0 bases, with 9 bases between them. This CDR3 reads CASRSGGSYNEQFF. CDR3 nucleotides: TGTGCCAGCAGGTCGGGCGGCTCCTACAATGAGCAGTTCTTC.

This clonotype was counted a few times. The gene calls are TRBV30 and TRBJ1-4; D uncertain. The germline V and J ends were trimmed by 2 bases and 11 bases, with 12 bases remaining between them. The CDR3 loop spans 12 amino acids. CDR1 and CDR2 from the germline V gene are GTSNPN and SVGIG (reference sequence). The CDR3: CAWSRLKEKLFF. The CDR3 DNA is TGTGCCTGGAGTCGGTTGAAGGAGAAACTGTTTTTT.

This rearrangement joins TRBV5-1 to TRBJ2-3; 9 nucleotides agree with TRBD1. The CDR3 totals 14 residues. The V segment lost 0 bases and the J segment 9 bases; nucleotides outside the gene matches: 5. The germline V gene has CDR1 SGHRS and CDR2 YFSETQ. The CDR3 spells CASSLALDRGTQYF. The CDR3 DNA reads TGCGCCAGCAGCTTGGCACTGGACAGGGGAACGCAGTATTTT.

This clonotype was detected ten times or more. The gene calls are TRBV5-6 and TRBJ2-1, with TRBD2 matching over 9 bases. CDR1 and CDR2 (germline): SGHDT, YYEEEE. The CDR3 loop spans 15 amino acids. The V and J ends lost 1 base and 3 bases, in that order; junction bases with no gene match: 2. The CDR3 DNA reads TGTGCCAGCAGCTTGTGGACTAGCGACTACAATGAGCAGTTCTTC. Its translation: CASSLWTSDYNEQFF.

This clonotype was seen a few times. V gene TRBV5-1 combines with J gene TRBJ2-1, with 9 positions matching TRBD1. Germline CDR1 SGHRS, CDR2 YFSETQ. The CDR3 has 15 residues. Trimming took 4 bases from V and 10 from J; bases not matched to a gene: 12. The CDR3 protein is CASSAPGQGLGEQFF. CDR3 coding DNA: TGCGCCAGCAGCGCGCCGGGACAGGGTTTGGGGGAGCAGTTCTTC.

This chain connects TRBV5-1 to TRBJ2-1, with D perhaps TRBD2 (6 bases). The germline CDR1 and CDR2 sequences are SGHRS and YFSETQ. V shed 2 bases and J shed 9 bases, with 9 bases lying between them. This CDR3 region has 12 residues. In DNA, the CDR3 is TGCGCCAGCAGCTTTGGCGGGATTGAGCAGTTCTTC. Translation gives CASSFGGIEQFF.

This clonotype was detected many times. V gene TRBV7-9 combines with J gene TRBJ2-7; D tentatively fits TRBD1 or TRBD2 (7 bases each). Per germline, CDR1 SEHNR and CDR2 FQNEAQ (reference sequence). Trimming pared 6 bases from V and 4 bases from J, leaving 19 bases between. CDR3 length equals 15 residues. CDR3 loop: CASSLGQAGVYEQYF. DNA of the CDR3: TGTGCCAGCAGTCTTGGACAGGCGGGAGTTTACGAGCAGTACTTC.

This clonotype appeared many times. The chain has TRBV3-1 and TRBJ2-2; the D is unclear. Per the germline V gene, CDR1 is LGHDT and CDR2 is YNNKEL (reference sequence). V dropped 0 bases and J dropped 13 bases, with 6 bases sitting between them. This CDR3 is 11 amino acids long. DNA of the CDR3: TGTGCCAGCAGCCAAGAGGTAACGCTGTTTTTT. Protein product: CASSQEVTLFF.

This chain links TRBV27 with TRBJ2-2; 13 nucleotides agree with TRBD2. Germline V gene data show CDR1 as MNHEY and CDR2 as SMNVEV (reference sequence). Trimming took 5 bases from V and 7 from J; bases not matched to a gene: 4. This CDR3 spans 15 amino acids. The CDR3 spells CASSPGLAGLGELFF. CDR3 sequence (DNA): TGTGCCAGCAGTCCGGGACTAGCGGGGCTCGGGGAGCTGTTTTTT.

The gene calls are TRBV19 and TRBJ1-5; D possibly corresponds to TRBD1 (5 bases). V lost 3 bases and J lost 5, with 14 bases in between. The germline gives CDR1 LNHDA, CDR2 SQIVND (reference sequence). The CDR3 extends over 15 amino acids. The CDR3 sequence: CASSIGGAVDQPQHF. The CDR3 nucleotides are TGTGCCAGTAGTATCGGCGGGGCGGTCGATCAGCCCCAGCATTTT.

The V gene is TRBV19, the J gene TRBJ2-7, with TRBD2 matching 14 bases. CDR3 size: 15 residues. With V trimmed by 5 bases and J by 3 bases, 3 bases remained unmatched. CDR1 is LNHDA, CDR2 SQIVND, per germline (reference sequence). CDR3 residues: CASSAGLAGGYEQYF. CDR3 sequence (DNA): TGTGCCAGTAGTGCCGGACTAGCGGGAGGCTACGAGCAGTACTTC. Full variable domain (missing parts from reference TRBV19 and TRBJ2-7): DGGITQSPKYLFRKEGQNVTLSCEQNLNHDAMYWYRQDPGQGLRLIYYSQIVNDFQKGDIAEGYSVSREKKESFPLTVTSAQKNPTAFYLCASSAGLAGGYEQYFGPGTRLTVT.

This clonotype showed up many times. V gene TRBV10-3 combines with J gene TRBJ2-7; 8 bases align to TRBD2. Looked up from germline, CDR1 is ENHRY and CDR2 is SYGVKD. The CDR3 is 15 amino acids. Germline trimming cut 2 bases from V and 2 bases from J; bases unmatched to any gene: 5. The CDR3 DNA sequence: TGTGCCATCAGTGAGGACAGCGGGGGAGCCTACGAGCAGTACGTC. Amino acids: CAISEDSGGAYEQYV.

This clonotype appeared a few times. The chain employs TRBV15 and TRBJ2-1, with 7 bases matching TRBD2. Germline CDR1 reads LNHNV; CDR2 reads YYDKDF (reference sequence). The J segment lost 6 bases and the V segment lost 5 bases, leaving 7 bases of the junction unmatched. This CDR3 has 14 residues. CDR3: CATSLTWTSNEQFF. CDR3 in DNA: TGTGCCACCAGCCTGACGTGGACTAGCAATGAGCAGTTCTTC.

The chain links TRBV7-6 to TRBJ2-1; D gene ambiguous. Trimming removed 1 base from V and 3 bases from J, with 4 bases in between. The CDR3 is 13 amino acids. Germline CDR1 and CDR2: SGHVS and FNYEAQ. The CDR3 DNA follows: TGTGCCAGCAGCTTAGACTTCTACAATGAGCAGTTCTTC. It yields the protein CASSLDFYNEQFF. Combining the CDR3 with reference TRBV7-6 and TRBJ2-1 gives the whole variable domain GAGVSQSPRYKVTKRGQDVALRCDPISGHVSLYWYRQALGQGPEFLTYFNYEAQQDKSGLPNDRFSAERPEGSISTLTIQRTEQRDSAMYRCASSLDFYNEQFFGPGTRLTVL.